This T cell receptor (beta chain) was retrieved from a study of CD8 T cells in ankylosing spondylitis. Study-level points and caveats: A motif in TCR beta, a set of under ten highly homologous variants, appeared characteristic of ankylosing spondylitis blood.

This clonotype has only a few counts. The antigen is not known. With molecular barcodes, quantitative 5'-RACE was used to make the TCR beta libraries. TCRdb analysed the 5' RACE reads with MiXCR anew, one entry per CDR3 protein. The sample includes about 440,000 distinct CDR3 sequences, 17% of them seen just once. The sequence derives from a male donor with ankylosing spondylitis. Input material: blood, either unsorted or a sorted T cell fraction (not recorded which).

The CDR3 sequence is CSARAQKETQYF. CDR3 in DNA: TGCAGTGCTAGGGCCCAGAAAGAGACCCAGTACTTC. This chain uses TRBV20-1 with TRBJ2-5, with D uncertain. V lost 3 bases to trimming and J lost 3 bases, with 8 bases between them. Per the germline V gene, CDR1 is DFQATT and CDR2 is SNEGSKA (reference sequence). The CDR3 extends over 12 amino acids.